The 15 T cell receptor beta chains below come from one sample, sequenced in a study of T-cell reconstitution after alpha-beta-depleted transplantation in children. Unique molecular identifiers were incorporated into the prepared TCRbeta library. TCRdb analysed the PCR reads with MiXCR anew, one entry per CDR3 protein. Here the sample spans roughly 400,000 distinct CDR3 sequences, roughly 20% being singletons. Sample: PBMCs from the stem cell graft donor, taken from the stem cell graft. These receptors were collected from a human donor who donated a stem cell graft to a child with acute myeloid leukemia.

This chain connects TRBV4-1 to TRBJ1-2; 10 bases match TRBD1. The germline CDR1 and CDR2 sequences are MGHRA and YSYEKL. Trimming cost V 4 bases and J 7 bases; bases outside gene matches: 9. This CDR3 is built from 15 residues. In DNA form, the CDR3 reads TGCGCCAGCAGCCTAGTGACAGGGGGCCAGTCTGGCTACACCTTC. Translated: CASSLVTGGQSGYTF.

V usage is TRBV7-2 and J usage is TRBJ1-2; D possibly corresponds to TRBD1 (5 bases). V shed 0 bases and J shed 4 bases, with 12 bases lying between them. The CDR3 totals 15 residues. Germline V gives CDR1 SGHTA, CDR2 FQGNSA. The CDR3 nucleotides read TGTGCCAGCAGCTTAGCGGGGGAGGGTGGCTATGGCTACACCTTC. Protein: CASSLAGEGGYGYTF.

This clonotype was found a few times. The rearrangement uses TRBV18 and TRBJ2-3; maybe TRBD2 (5 bases). Germline V gene lookup returns CDR1 KGHSH and CDR2 LQKENI. Between the trimmed V and J ends, which lost 5 bases and 2 bases, there was a span of 8 bases. The CDR3 runs 13 residues. The DNA of the CDR3 is TGTGCCAGCTCATCACTAGTCACAGATACGCAGTATTTT. Translating gives CASSSLVTDTQYF.

The chain carries TRBV19 and TRBJ2-1; D not resolved. CDR3 size: 13 residues. V lost 1 base and J 6 bases, leaving 7 bases between the germline ends. The germline CDR1 and CDR2 sequences are LNHDA and SQIVND (reference sequence). In DNA, the CDR3 is TGTGCCAGTAGTATAGTTGCTAGCAATGAGCAGTTCTTC. Its translation is CASSIVASNEQFF.

This clonotype was picked up many times. The J gene is TRBJ2-1, the V gene TRBV20-1; TRBD2 agrees at 8 bases. V was clipped by 2 bases and J by 3 bases; unmatched bases: 9. This CDR3 region has 16 residues. CDR1 DFQATT and CDR2 SNEGSKA come from the germline V gene (reference sequence). CDR3 nucleotide sequence: TGCAGTGCTAGACCCCGGACTAGCCCGAACTACAATGAGCAGTTCTTC. It is translated as CSARPRTSPNYNEQFF.

The sample holds many counts of this clonotype. The V gene is TRBV6-1, the J gene TRBJ2-1; TRBD2 aligns across 11 bases. Germline V gives CDR1 MNHNS, CDR2 SASEGT. CDR3 size: 15 residues. V dropped 6 bases and J dropped 4; count of bases not matched to a gene: 5. The CDR3 DNA reads TGTGCCAGCAGCCTGACTAGCGGGAAGTACAATGAGCAGTTCTTC. Translating it yields CASSLTSGKYNEQFF.

V usage is TRBV20-1 and J usage is TRBJ2-3; 9 positions agree with TRBD1. Germline lookup yields CDR1 DFQATT and CDR2 SNEGSKA (reference sequence). The trim removed 7 bases at V and 6 bases at J, leaving 5 bases unmatched. CDR3 size: 12 residues. In DNA, the CDR3 is TGCAGTGTTGGACAGGGGCACGATACGCAGTATTTT. Its translation is CSVGQGHDTQYF.

This clonotype was seen a few times. The chain combines TRBV4-2 with TRBJ2-4; D is possibly TRBD2 (6 bases). Trimming removed 1 base from V and 7 bases from J, with 14 bases in between. Germline values: CDR1 LGHNA, CDR2 YNFKEQ. CDR3 size: 15 residues. CDR3 region: CASSQGRPGANIQYF. In DNA form, the CDR3 reads TGTGCCAGCAGCCAAGGCAGGCCGGGAGCTAACATTCAGTACTTC.

This clonotype has more than one count but fewer than ten. The rearrangement joins TRBV4-3 to TRBJ1-1; 8 bases match TRBD1. There are 15 residues in the CDR3. V lost 2 bases, J lost 6 bases, and 8 bases stayed unmatched. CDR1 is LGHNA and CDR2 is YSLEER in the germline V gene. CDR3 sequence reads: CASSQSTGGFAEAFF. The CDR3 coding sequence is TGCGCCAGCAGCCAAAGCACAGGGGGATTTGCTGAAGCTTTCTTT.

The chain is built from TRBV5-1 and TRBJ2-3, with a tentative D call TRBD2 (7 bases). The V end lost 1 base, the J end lost 4 bases, and 13 bases lay between the germline ends. CDR1 SGHRS and CDR2 YFSETQ come from the germline V gene. The CDR3 runs to 15 residues. CDR3 region: CASSLQGRASDTQYF. The DNA for the CDR3 is TGCGCCAGCAGCTTGCAGGGGAGGGCCTCAGATACGCAGTATTTT.

This clonotype showed up many times. The rearrangement uses TRBV29-1 and TRBJ2-7; D not resolved. Germline V gives CDR1 SQVTM, CDR2 ANQGSEA. Trimming took off 5 bases at V and 0 bases at J, with 8 bases between the two ends. This CDR3 has 12 amino acids. The CDR3 spells CSVQRYSYEQYF. The CDR3 DNA reads as TGCAGCGTTCAACGTTACTCCTACGAGCAGTACTTC.

This sequence joins TRBV5-1 and TRBJ2-2; D is unresolved. CDR3 length: 16 amino acids. Germline CDR1 and CDR2: SGHRS and YFSETQ. The ends were cut back, 0 bases at V and 0 bases at J, with 9 bases in the middle. CDR3 sequence: CASSLVPGTNTGELFF. The CDR3 nucleotides read TGCGCCAGCAGCTTGGTGCCAGGAACGAACACCGGGGAGCTGTTTTTT.

This clonotype was recorded at least ten times. The rearrangement links TRBV29-1 to TRBJ2-3; D is unresolved. This CDR3 spans 10 amino acids. Looked up from germline, CDR1 is SQVTM and CDR2 is ANQGSEA. Trimming took 7 bases from V and 5 from J, leaving 7 bases between them. In nucleotides, the CDR3 is TGCAGCGCCCATAGAGATACGCAGTATTTT. Translating it yields CSAHRDTQYF.

The rearrangement links TRBV27 to TRBJ2-1; unclear D gene. Looked up from germline, CDR1 is MNHEY and CDR2 is SMNVEV (reference sequence). The CDR3 extends over 16 amino acids. V lost 0 bases, J lost 0 bases, and 9 bases lay in between. CDR3 sequence reads: CASSLSKRGSYNEQFF. The DNA of the CDR3 is TGTGCCAGCAGTTTATCCAAGCGAGGCTCCTACAATGAGCAGTTCTTC.

The J gene is TRBJ2-7, the V gene TRBV3-1; D possibly matches TRBD1 or TRBD2 (5 bases each). There are 15 residues in the CDR3. The germline V gene has CDR1 LGHDT and CDR2 YNNKEL (reference sequence). Trimming took 4 bases from V and 0 from J, leaving 13 bases between them. CDR3 in amino acids: CASSPGAGSSYEQYF. The DNA of the CDR3 is TGTGCCAGCAGCCCCGGTGCAGGGAGCTCCTACGAGCAGTACTTC.